Following are 11 T cell receptor beta chains from one sample sequenced in a study of graft-versus-host responses after intestinal transplantation. Generated by immunoSEQ multiplex PCR, the TCRdb table keeps only in-frame clones and is missing some. The sample lists about 19,000 clones, more than 65% occurring once. The sequencing used PBMCs, collected 14 days after transplant. The receptors come from a human patient who received an intestinal transplant, so some T cells may come from the graft donor.

The chain joins TRBV11-3 to TRBJ2-4; 8 bases are a match to TRBD1. The CDR3 is 16 residues long. CDR1 is SGHNT and CDR2 is YENEEA in the germline V gene. V shed 3 bases, J shed 0 bases, and the junction held 4 bases outside the gene matches. CDR3 nucleotide sequence: TGTGCCAGCAGCTTGGTTACAGGGGGAGCCAAAAACATTCAGTACTTC. Encoded protein: CASSLVTGGAKNIQYF. Combining the CDR3 with reference TRBV11-3 and TRBJ2-4 gives the whole variable domain EAGVVQSPRYKIIEKKQPVAFWCNPISGHNTLYWYLQNLGQGPELLIRYENEEAVDDSQLPKDRFSAERLKGVDSTLKIQPAELGDSAVYLCASSLVTGGAKNIQYFGAGTRLSVL.

The chain employs TRBV7-2 and TRBJ2-3, with D possibly matching TRBD2 (5 bases). Germline-derived CDR1 and CDR2 are SGHTA and FQGNSA. The CDR3 loop spans 15 amino acids. Trimming cost V 4 bases and J 0 bases, with 11 bases left between them. CDR3: CASSYVRRSTDTQYF. The CDR3 nucleotides are TGTGCCAGCAGCTACGTCCGGAGGAGCACAGATACGCAGTATTTT. The full variable domain, completed using reference TRBV7-2 and TRBJ2-3, is GAGVSQSPSNKVTEKGKDVELRCDPISGHTALYWYRQSLGQGLEFLIYFQGNSAPDKSGLPSDRFSAERTGGSVSTLTIQRTQQEDSAVYLCASSYVRRSTDTQYFGPGTRLTVL.

J is TRBJ2-2 and V is TRBV5-6; either TRBD1 or TRBD2 may fit D (6 bases each). The germline gives CDR1 SGHDT, CDR2 YYEEEE. Trimming removed 10 bases at V and 5 bases at J, with 27 bases between. This CDR3 spans 17 amino acids. The CDR3 loop reads CASKPSGEGGRTGELFF. In nucleotides, the CDR3 is TGTGCCTCCAAACCCTCGGGAGAAGGGGGTCGTACCGGGGAGCTGTTTTTT.

The CDR3 DNA reads TGTGCCAGCAGCGGGACAGGTAACACCGGGGAGCTGTTTTTT. Its protein product is CASSGTGNTGELFF. The rearrangement uses TRBV25-1 and TRBJ2-2, with 8 nucleotides matching TRBD1. This CDR3 spans 14 amino acids. Trimming took 6 bases from V and 2 from J; bases not matched to a gene: 2. The germline V gene encodes CDR1 MGHDK and CDR2 SYGVNS.

This chain connects TRBV11-2 to TRBJ2-3; 8 bases map to TRBD2. V shed 5 bases, J shed 5 bases, and the junction held 9 bases outside the gene matches. The CDR3 contains 15 residues. Germline-derived CDR1 and CDR2 are SGHAT and FQNNGV. As DNA, the CDR3 is TGTGCCAGCAGCCCGGGCGGGGGGCAAGAAGATACGCAGTATTTT. Protein sequence: CASSPGGGQEDTQYF.

The J gene is TRBJ2-1, the V gene TRBV14, with TRBD1 as a possible D gene (5 bases). The V end was cut by 2 bases, the J end by 10 bases, with 12 bases between. This CDR3 has 13 amino acids. Germline V lookup: CDR1 SGHDN, CDR2 FVKESK. CDR3 sequence (DNA): TGTGCCAGCAGCCAAAAACGGAAGGGGGAGCAGTTCTTC. Translating it yields CASSQKRKGEQFF. Supplemented by reference TRBV14 and TRBJ2-1, the full variable domain reads EAGVTQFPSHSVIEKGQTVTLRCDPISGHDNLYWYRRVMGKEIKFLLHFVKESKQDESGMPNNRFLAERTGGTYSTLKVQPAELEDSGVYFCASSQKRKGEQFFGPGTRLTVL.

This rearrangement joins TRBV10-3 to TRBJ2-7; 12 positions match TRBD2. CDR1 and CDR2 from the germline V gene are ENHRY and SYGVKD. With 10 bases clipped from V and 3 bases from J, the junction kept 4 bases outside the gene matches. CDR3 size: 13 residues. The CDR3 spells CATGLAGNYEQYF. The CDR3 coding sequence is TGTGCCACTGGACTAGCGGGGAACTACGAGCAGTACTTC.

This clone has just one count. The chain uses TRBV6-5 and TRBJ1-2, with 8 bases that match TRBD1. CDR3 length equals 12 residues. From germline, CDR1 is MNHEY and CDR2 SVGAGI. Trimming at V came to 6 bases and at J to 6 bases, leaving 3 bases not matched to a gene. This chain's CDR3 is CASRGQGDGYTF. The CDR3 coding sequence is TGTGCCAGCAGAGGACAGGGTGATGGCTACACCTTC.

CDR3 region: CASSQRSRVYTEAFF. CDR3 sequence (DNA): TGTGCCAGCAGCCAACGGAGCCGCGTATACACTGAAGCTTTCTTT. The chain has TRBV4-2 and TRBJ1-1; D is unresolved. CDR3 size: 15 residues. CDR1 is LGHNA and CDR2 is YNFKEQ in the germline V gene. The V and J ends lost 2 bases and 3 bases respectively, with 13 bases between them.

This clone was counted between two and nine times. The chain joins TRBV7-8 to TRBJ2-6; D not resolved. CDR1 SGHVS and CDR2 FQNEAQ come from the germline V gene. The CDR3 sequence is 16 residues long. The V gene lost 4 bases and the J gene lost 0 bases, with 10 bases spanning the gap. The CDR3: CASSSSSDSGANVLTF. In DNA, the CDR3 is TGTGCCAGCAGCTCGTCCTCCGACTCTGGGGCCAACGTCCTGACTTTC.

The rearrangement uses TRBV2 and TRBJ2-5; D is ambiguous. The CDR3 runs 11 residues. Germline CDR1 and CDR2: SNHLY and FYNNEI. The V and J ends lost 2 bases and 11 bases respectively, with 9 bases between them. In DNA form, the CDR3 reads TGTGCCAGCAGTGAACCCGGTGAGCAGTACTTC. It encodes CASSEPGEQYF.